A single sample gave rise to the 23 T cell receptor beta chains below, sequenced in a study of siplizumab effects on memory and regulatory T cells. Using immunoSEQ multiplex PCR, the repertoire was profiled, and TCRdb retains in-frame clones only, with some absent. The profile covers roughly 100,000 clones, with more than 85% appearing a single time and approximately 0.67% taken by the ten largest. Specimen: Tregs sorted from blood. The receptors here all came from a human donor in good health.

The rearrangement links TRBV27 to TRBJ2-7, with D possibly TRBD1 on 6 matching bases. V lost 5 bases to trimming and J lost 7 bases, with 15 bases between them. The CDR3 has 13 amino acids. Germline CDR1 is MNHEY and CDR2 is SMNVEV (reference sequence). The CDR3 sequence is CASSPLGRGEQYF. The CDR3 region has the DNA TGTGCCAGCAGTCCCCTCGGAAGGGGGGAGCAGTACTTC.

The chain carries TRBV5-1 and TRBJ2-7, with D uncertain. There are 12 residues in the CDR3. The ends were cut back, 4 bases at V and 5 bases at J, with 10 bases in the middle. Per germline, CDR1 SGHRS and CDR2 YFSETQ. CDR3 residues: CASSETKNEQYF. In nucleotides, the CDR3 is TGCGCCAGCAGCGAAACGAAGAACGAGCAGTACTTC.

The CDR3 protein is CASSLRHVGNEQFF. CDR3 DNA: TGTGCCAGCAGCTTGAGGCACGTGGGCAATGAGCAGTTCTTC. The V gene is TRBV5-4, the J gene TRBJ2-1; D is undetermined. CDR1 and CDR2 from the germline V gene are SGHNT and YYREEE (reference sequence). The V end lost 1 base, the J end lost 6 bases, and 11 bases lay between the germline ends. The CDR3 is 14 residues long.

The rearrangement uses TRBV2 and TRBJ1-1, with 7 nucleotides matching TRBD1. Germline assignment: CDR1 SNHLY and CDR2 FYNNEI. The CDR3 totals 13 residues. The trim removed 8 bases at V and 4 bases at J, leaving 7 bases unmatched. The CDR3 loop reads CASAGQVRTEAFF. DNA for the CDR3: TGTGCCAGCGCTGGACAGGTTCGCACTGAAGCTTTCTTT. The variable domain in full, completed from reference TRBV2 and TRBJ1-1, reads EPEVTQTPSHQVTQMGQEVILRCVPISNHLYFYWYRQILGQKVEFLVSFYNNEISEKSEIFDDQFSVERPDGSNFTLKIRSTKLEDSAMYFCASAGQVRTEAFFGQGTRLTVV.

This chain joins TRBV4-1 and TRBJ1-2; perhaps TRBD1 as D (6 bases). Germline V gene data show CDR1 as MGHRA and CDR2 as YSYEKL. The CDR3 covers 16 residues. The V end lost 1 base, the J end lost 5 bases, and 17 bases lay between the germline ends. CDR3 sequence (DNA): TGCGCCAGCAGCCAAGGAACGGTCAGGGGAGAGTATGGCTACACCTTC. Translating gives CASSQGTVRGEYGYTF.

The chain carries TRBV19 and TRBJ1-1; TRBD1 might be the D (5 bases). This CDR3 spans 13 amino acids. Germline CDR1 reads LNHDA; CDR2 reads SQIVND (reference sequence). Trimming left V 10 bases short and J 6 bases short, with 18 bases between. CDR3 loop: CATVPRGFAEAFF. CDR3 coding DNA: TGTGCCACAGTCCCTCGGGGGTTCGCTGAAGCTTTCTTT.

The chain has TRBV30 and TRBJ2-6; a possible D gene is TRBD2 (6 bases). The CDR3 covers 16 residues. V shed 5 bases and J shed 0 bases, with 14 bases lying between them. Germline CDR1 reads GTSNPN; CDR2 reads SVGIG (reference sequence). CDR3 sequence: CAWGSGSVSGANVLTF. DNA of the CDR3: TGTGCCTGGGGTAGCGGATCCGTCTCTGGGGCCAACGTCCTGACTTTC.

CDR3 sequence: CASSLSGAANTGELFF. The CDR3 coding sequence is TGTGCCAGCAGCTTAAGCGGAGCCGCGAACACCGGGGAGCTGTTTTTT. This chain uses TRBV7-3 with TRBJ2-2; D call uncertain. Germline CDR1 is SGHTA and CDR2 is FQGTGA. Trimming removed 1 base from V and 0 bases from J, with 9 bases in between. This CDR3 is 16 amino acids long.

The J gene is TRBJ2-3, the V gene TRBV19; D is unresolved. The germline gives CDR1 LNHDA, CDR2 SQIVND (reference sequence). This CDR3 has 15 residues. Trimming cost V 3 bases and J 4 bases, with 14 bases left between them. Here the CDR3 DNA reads TGTGCCAGTAGTATCGCAGCGTCTCCACCAGATACGCAGTATTTT. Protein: CASSIAASPPDTQYF. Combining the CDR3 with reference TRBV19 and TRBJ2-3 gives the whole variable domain DGGITQSPKYLFRKEGQNVTLSCEQNLNHDAMYWYRQDPGQGLRLIYYSQIVNDFQKGDIAEGYSVSREKKESFPLTVTSAQKNPTAFYLCASSIAASPPDTQYFGPGTRLTVL.

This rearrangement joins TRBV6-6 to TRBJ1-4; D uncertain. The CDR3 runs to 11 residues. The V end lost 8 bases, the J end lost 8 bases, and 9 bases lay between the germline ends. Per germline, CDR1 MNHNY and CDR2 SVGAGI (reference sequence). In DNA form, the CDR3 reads TGTGCCAGCCGCTTGGCGGAAAAACTGTTTTTT. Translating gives CASRLAEKLFF.

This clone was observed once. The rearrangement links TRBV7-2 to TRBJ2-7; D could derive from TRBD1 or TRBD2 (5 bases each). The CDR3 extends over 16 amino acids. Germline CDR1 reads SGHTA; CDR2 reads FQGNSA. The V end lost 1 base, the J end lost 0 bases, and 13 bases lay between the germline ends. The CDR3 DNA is TGTGCCAGCAGCTTAGGGGGCGGGCCTTACTCCTACGAGCAGTACTTC. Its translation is CASSLGGGPYSYEQYF.

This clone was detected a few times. CDR3 DNA: TGTGCCAGCAGCGCTCCCGGGACAGGGTCAGCCCTCCACTTT. Its translation: CASSAPGTGSALHF. The V and J genes are TRBV5-6 and TRBJ1-6; 9 positions agree with TRBD1. Germline assignment: CDR1 SGHDT and CDR2 YYEEEE. CDR3 size: 14 residues. V gave up 4 bases and J gave up 14 bases; unmatched junction bases: 10.

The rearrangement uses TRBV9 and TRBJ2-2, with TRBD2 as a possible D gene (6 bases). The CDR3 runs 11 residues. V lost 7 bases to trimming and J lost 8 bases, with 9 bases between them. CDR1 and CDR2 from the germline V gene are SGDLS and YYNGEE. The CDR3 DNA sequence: TGTGCCAGCGAGGGAGGAGGGGAGCTGTTTTTT. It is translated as CASEGGGELFF.

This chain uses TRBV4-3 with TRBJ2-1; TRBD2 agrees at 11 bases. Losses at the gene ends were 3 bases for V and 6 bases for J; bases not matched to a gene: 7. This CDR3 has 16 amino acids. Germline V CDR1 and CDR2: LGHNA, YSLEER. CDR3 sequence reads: CASSQILAGVRNEQFF. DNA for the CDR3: TGCGCCAGCAGCCAGATACTAGCGGGAGTTCGCAATGAGCAGTTCTTC.

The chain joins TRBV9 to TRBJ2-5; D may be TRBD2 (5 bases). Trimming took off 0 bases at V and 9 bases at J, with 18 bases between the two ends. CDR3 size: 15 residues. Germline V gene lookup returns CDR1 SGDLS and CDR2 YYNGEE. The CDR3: CASSVGLAGSAAQYF. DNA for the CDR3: TGTGCCAGCAGCGTAGGGCTAGCTGGCAGCGCGGCCCAGTACTTC. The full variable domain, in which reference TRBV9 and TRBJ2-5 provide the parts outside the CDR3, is DSGVTQTPKHLITATGQRVTLRCSPRSGDLSVYWYQQSLDQGLQFLIQYYNGEERAKGNILERFSAQQFPDLHSELNLSSLELGDSALYFCASSVGLAGSAAQYFGPGTRLLVL.

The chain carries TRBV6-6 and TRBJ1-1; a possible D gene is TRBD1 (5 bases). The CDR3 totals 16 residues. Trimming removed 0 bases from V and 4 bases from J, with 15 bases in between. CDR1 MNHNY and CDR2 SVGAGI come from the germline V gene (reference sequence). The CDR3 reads CASSYSILRGGTEAFF. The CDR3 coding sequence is TGTGCCAGCAGTTACTCGATCCTTCGGGGGGGCACTGAAGCTTTCTTT.

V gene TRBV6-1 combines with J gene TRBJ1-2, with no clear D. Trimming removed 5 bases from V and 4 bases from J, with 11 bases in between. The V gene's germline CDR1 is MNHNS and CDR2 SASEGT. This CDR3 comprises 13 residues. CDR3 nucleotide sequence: TGTGCCAGCAGTTATGGGCTCCCCTATGGCTACACCTTC. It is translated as CASSYGLPYGYTF.

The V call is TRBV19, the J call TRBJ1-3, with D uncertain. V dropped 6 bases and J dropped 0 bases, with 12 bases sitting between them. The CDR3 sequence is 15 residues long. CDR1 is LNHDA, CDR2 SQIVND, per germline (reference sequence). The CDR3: CASSLEIFSGNTIYF. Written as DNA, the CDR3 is TGTGCCAGTAGCCTGGAGATATTCTCTGGAAACACCATATATTTT.

CDR3 sequence: CASSRRGLNTEAFF. CDR3 DNA sequence: TGTGCCAGCAGCAGGCGCGGCCTGAACACTGAAGCTTTCTTT. The chain links TRBV9 to TRBJ1-1; D uncertain. Trimming took off 4 bases at V and 0 bases at J, with 10 bases between the two ends. This CDR3 is 14 amino acids long. The V gene's germline CDR1 is SGDLS and CDR2 YYNGEE.

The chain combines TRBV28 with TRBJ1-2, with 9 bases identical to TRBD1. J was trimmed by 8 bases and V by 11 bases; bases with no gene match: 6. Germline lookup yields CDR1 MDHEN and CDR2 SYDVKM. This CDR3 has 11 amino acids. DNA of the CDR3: TGTGCCGGGGGACAGGGTGGGGGCTACACCTTC. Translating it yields CAGGQGGGYTF.

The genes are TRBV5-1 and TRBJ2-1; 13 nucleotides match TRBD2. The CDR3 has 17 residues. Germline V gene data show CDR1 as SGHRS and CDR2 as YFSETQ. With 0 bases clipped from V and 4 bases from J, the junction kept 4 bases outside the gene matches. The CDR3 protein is CASSLVAGLAGYNEQFF. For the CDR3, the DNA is TGCGCCAGCAGCTTGGTAGCGGGACTAGCGGGATACAATGAGCAGTTCTTC.

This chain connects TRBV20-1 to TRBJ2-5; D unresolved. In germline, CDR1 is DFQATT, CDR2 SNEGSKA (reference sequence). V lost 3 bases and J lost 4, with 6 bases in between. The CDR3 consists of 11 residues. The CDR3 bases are TGCAGTGCTAGCGGGTCAGAGACCCAGTACTTC. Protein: CSASGSETQYF.

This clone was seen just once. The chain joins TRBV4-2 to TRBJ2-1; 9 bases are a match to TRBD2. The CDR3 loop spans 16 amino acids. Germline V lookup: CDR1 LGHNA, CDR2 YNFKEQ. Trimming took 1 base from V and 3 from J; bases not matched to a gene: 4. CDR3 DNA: TGTGCCAGCAGCCAAGTCGGCGGGGGGGTCTACAATGAGCAGTTCTTC. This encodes CASSQVGGGVYNEQFF.